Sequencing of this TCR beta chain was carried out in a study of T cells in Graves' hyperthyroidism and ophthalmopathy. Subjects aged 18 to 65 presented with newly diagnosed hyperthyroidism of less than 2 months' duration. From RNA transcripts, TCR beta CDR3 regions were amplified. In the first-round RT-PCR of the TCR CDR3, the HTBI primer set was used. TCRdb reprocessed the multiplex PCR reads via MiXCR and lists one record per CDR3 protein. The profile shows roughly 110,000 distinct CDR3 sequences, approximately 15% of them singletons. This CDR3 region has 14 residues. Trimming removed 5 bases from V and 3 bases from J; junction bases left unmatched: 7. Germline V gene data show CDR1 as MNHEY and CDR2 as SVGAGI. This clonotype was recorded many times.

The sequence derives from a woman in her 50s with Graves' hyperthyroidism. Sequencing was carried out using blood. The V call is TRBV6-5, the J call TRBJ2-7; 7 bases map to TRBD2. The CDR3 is CASSRISGLYEQYF. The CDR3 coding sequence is TGTGCCAGCAGTCGAATTAGCGGGCTCTACGAGCAGTACTTC.